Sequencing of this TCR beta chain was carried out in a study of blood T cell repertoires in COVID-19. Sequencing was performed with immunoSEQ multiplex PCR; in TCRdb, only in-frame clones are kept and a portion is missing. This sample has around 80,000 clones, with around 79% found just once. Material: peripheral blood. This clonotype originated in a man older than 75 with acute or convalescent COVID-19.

Here the CDR3 reads CASSLSPQGTEAFF. The CDR3 DNA reads TGTGCCAGCAGCTTAAGCCCCCAGGGCACTGAAGCTTTCTTT. The chain carries TRBV13 and TRBJ1-1; D perhaps matches TRBD1 (5 bases). Germline V gene data show CDR1 as PRHDT and CDR2 as FYEKMQ (reference sequence). The V gene lost 2 bases and the J gene lost 4 bases, with 11 bases spanning the gap. The CDR3 loop spans 14 amino acids.